Below, 20 T cell receptor beta chains from the same sample are listed, as sequenced in a study of shared clonotypes between healthy human individuals. The assay was immunoSEQ multiplex PCR, and TCRdb's table has in-frame clones only and misses some. The data hold hundreds of thousands of clones, with over 65% observed a single time. The sample comprised memory CD4+ T cells sorted from blood. Subset indicated: CD45RA-negative fraction. Receptors originate from a man aged 25-45 years in good health.

V gene TRBV19 combines with J gene TRBJ2-2; 8 positions agree with TRBD2. This CDR3 has 17 amino acids. Germline V CDR1 and CDR2: LNHDA, SQIVND (reference sequence). Trimming took 3 bases from V and 2 from J; bases not matched to a gene: 8. The CDR3: CASSMKVAGLNTGELFF. The CDR3 coding sequence is TGTGCCAGTAGTATGAAGGTAGCGGGACTTAACACCGGGGAGCTGTTTTTT.

The chain carries TRBV25-1 and TRBJ2-7, with 7 bases lining up with TRBD1. The V segment lost 6 bases and the J segment 2 bases; nucleotides outside the gene matches: 7. Per germline, CDR1 MGHDK and CDR2 SYGVNS. This CDR3 is 14 amino acids long. The CDR3 protein is CASSETGKTYEQYF. The DNA of the CDR3 is TGTGCCAGCAGCGAGACAGGGAAGACCTACGAGCAGTACTTC.

This clone has only one observation. This chain's CDR3 is CASSSRSGTDTQYF. CDR3 in DNA: TGTGCCAGCAGCTCCCGCAGCGGCACAGATACGCAGTATTTT. The chain has TRBV7-2 and TRBJ2-3; D not resolved. Germline V gene sequence: CDR1 SGHTA, CDR2 FQGNSA. There are 14 residues in the CDR3. V shed 4 bases and J shed 1 base, with 9 bases lying between them.

The rearrangement joins TRBV6-1 to TRBJ2-5, with 7 bases lining up with TRBD2. The better agreement between TRBJ2-7 and the DNA end casts doubt on the J call. Germline V gene lookup returns CDR1 MNHNS and CDR2 SASEGT. The CDR3 consists of 15 residues. The CDR3 reads CASSALTSAYYEQYF. The CDR3 bases are TGTGCCAGCAGTGCCCTAACTAGCGCCTACTACGAGCAGTACTTC.

CDR3 sequence: CASSVTMNTEAFF. The CDR3 nucleotides read TGTGCCAGTAGTGTTACCATGAACACTGAAGCTTTCTTT. V usage is TRBV19 and J usage is TRBJ1-1; D ambiguous. V lost 5 bases and J lost 0, with 7 bases in between. The CDR3 is 13 amino acids. Germline values: CDR1 LNHDA, CDR2 SQIVND (reference sequence).

This chain links TRBV11-3 with TRBJ2-1, with D uncertain. Germline V gene data show CDR1 as SGHNT and CDR2 as YENEEA. The V and J ends lost 0 bases and 6 bases respectively, with 9 bases between them. The CDR3 runs 14 residues. Written as DNA, the CDR3 is TGTGCCAGCAGCTTAGAGGGCAGCCGCAATGAGCAGTTCTTC. Translation gives CASSLEGSRNEQFF. The full variable domain, rest sourced from reference TRBV11-3 and TRBJ2-1, is EAGVVQSPRYKIIEKKQPVAFWCNPISGHNTLYWYLQNLGQGPELLIRYENEEAVDDSQLPKDRFSAERLKGVDSTLKIQPAELGDSAVYLCASSLEGSRNEQFFGPGTRLTVL.

This clone was detected only a few times. The chain carries TRBV28 and TRBJ2-5; no clear D gene. Per germline, CDR1 MDHEN and CDR2 SYDVKM. Trimming removed 6 bases at V and 3 bases at J, with 5 bases between. The CDR3 is 11 residues long. The CDR3 coding sequence is TGTGCCAGCAGCAGGAAAGAGACCCAGTACTTC. This encodes CASSRKETQYF.

Comment on this clone: A much larger clone differs from this one at a single base, so this may be a read error. The V gene is TRBV5-6, the J gene TRBJ2-7, with 16 bases fitting TRBD2. Unmatched junction bases numbered 4, after V lost 4 bases and J lost 0 bases. Germline-derived CDR1 and CDR2 are SGHDT and YYEEEE. The CDR3 spans 17 residues. The DNA of the CDR3 is TGTGCCAGCAGCGGAGGGACTAGCGGGAGGGTCTCCTACGAGCAGTACTTC. Encoded protein: CASSGGTSGRVSYEQYF. The full variable domain, completed using reference TRBV5-6 and TRBJ2-7, is DAGVTQSPTHLIKTRGQQVTLRCSPKSGHDTVSWYQQALGQGPQFIFQYYEEEERQRGNFPDRFSGHQFPNYSSELNVNALLLGDSALYLCASSGGTSGRVSYEQYFGPGTRLTVT.

V gene TRBV18 combines with J gene TRBJ1-3; D gene ambiguous. Germline V gives CDR1 KGHSH, CDR2 LQKENI. CDR3 size: 23 residues. The germline V and J ends were trimmed by 2 bases and 0 bases, with 32 bases remaining between them. DNA of the CDR3: TGTGCCAGCTCACCAACCGACCAACATTTACGGAGTAACCAGGCCCACTCTGGAAACACCATATATTTT. Protein: CASSPTDQHLRSNQAHSGNTIYF.

V gene TRBV7-3 combines with J gene TRBJ1-5, with D possibly TRBD1 on 6 matching bases. The V end lost 5 bases, the J end lost 0 bases, and 26 bases lay between the germline ends. From germline, CDR1 is SGHTA and CDR2 FQGTGA. The CDR3 extends over 20 amino acids. CDR3 sequence: CASSKQRKNGQRNSNQPQHF. CDR3 coding DNA: TGTGCCAGCAGCAAGCAACGAAAAAACGGACAGAGAAATAGCAATCAGCCCCAGCATTTT.

The chain links TRBV23-1 to TRBJ1-5; 7 bases line up with TRBD1. TRBV23-1 is an open reading frame whose function is uncertain. There are 13 residues in the CDR3. V gave up 6 bases and J gave up 1 base; unmatched junction bases: 0. Here the CDR3 reads CASRDRSNQPQHF. CDR3 nucleotides: TGCGCCAGCAGGGACAGGAGCAATCAGCCCCAGCATTTT.

This clone was detected a few times. This chain uses TRBV6-6 with TRBJ2-1; tentatively, D is TRBD1 (5 bases). V lost 1 base, J lost 9 bases, and 10 bases lay in between. The germline V gene has CDR1 MNHNY and CDR2 SVGAGI (reference sequence). The CDR3 spans 13 residues. This CDR3 reads CASSYFQGGEQFF. In nucleotides, the CDR3 is TGTGCCAGCAGTTACTTTCAGGGCGGTGAGCAGTTCTTC.

This sequence joins TRBV11-2 and TRBJ2-7; the match to TRBD2 covers 8 bases. The germline gives CDR1 SGHAT, CDR2 FQNNGV. The CDR3 is 14 amino acids. With V trimmed by 6 bases and J by 3 bases, 7 bases remained unmatched. The CDR3 sequence is CASSEGLGNYEQYF. The DNA for the CDR3 is TGTGCCAGCAGTGAGGGACTAGGGAACTACGAGCAGTACTTC.

The gene calls are TRBV18 and TRBJ2-1; TRBD2 aligns across 11 bases. With V trimmed by 0 bases and J by 4 bases, 11 bases remained unmatched. Germline loops: CDR1 KGHSH, CDR2 LQKENI. The CDR3 extends over 19 amino acids. The CDR3 region is CASSPPDTSGRLRYNEQFF. In DNA, the CDR3 is TGTGCCAGCTCACCACCTGATACTAGCGGGAGATTAAGGTACAATGAGCAGTTCTTC.

This sequence joins TRBV11-2 and TRBJ1-3, with D uncertain. Germline-derived CDR1 and CDR2 are SGHAT and FQNNGV. Trimming pared 4 bases from V and 3 bases from J, leaving 7 bases between. CDR3 length: 13 residues. The CDR3 DNA reads as TGTGCCAGCAGCTCCGGGGTTGGAAACACCATATATTTT. Translation gives CASSSGVGNTIYF.

The chain has TRBV6-6 and TRBJ2-1; TRBD1 or TRBD2 may be the D gene (5 bases each). CDR1 is MNHNY and CDR2 is SVGAGI in the germline V gene (reference sequence). The CDR3 length is 13 residues. The V gene lost 0 bases and the J gene lost 10 bases, with 10 bases spanning the gap. CDR3: CASSYSNWGEQFF. In nucleotides, the CDR3 is TGTGCCAGCAGTTACTCGAATTGGGGGGAGCAGTTCTTC.

The sample holds a few counts of this clone. This sequence joins TRBV6-1 and TRBJ2-1; 7 bases align to TRBD2. The CDR3 sequence is 13 residues long. The V and J ends lost 10 bases and 9 bases, in that order; junction bases with no gene match: 12. The germline V gene has CDR1 MNHNS and CDR2 SASEGT. In DNA form, the CDR3 reads TGTGCCACCCTGACCCCGGGGGGTGGTGAGCAGTTCTTC. It yields the protein CATLTPGGGEQFF.

The sample holds one count of this clone. The chain couples TRBV7-2 to TRBJ2-7, with D possibly TRBD2 on 5 matching bases. The germline gives CDR1 SGHTA, CDR2 FQGNSA. The V gene lost 1 base and the J gene lost 2 bases, with 9 bases spanning the gap. The CDR3 has 14 amino acids. The CDR3 coding sequence is TGTGCCAGCAGCTTAGACCCAGCGGCCTACGAGCAGTACTTC. Residues: CASSLDPAAYEQYF. The full variable domain, its missing parts supplied by reference TRBV7-2 and TRBJ2-7, is GAGVSQSPSNKVTEKGKDVELRCDPISGHTALYWYRQSLGQGLEFLIYFQGNSAPDKSGLPSDRFSAERTGGSVSTLTIQRTQQEDSAVYLCASSLDPAAYEQYFGPGTRLTVT.

Comments on this clone: This CDR3 is also generated by other DNA sequences in the sample. This chain connects TRBV30 to TRBJ1-2; no definite D call. Germline assignment: CDR1 GTSNPN and CDR2 SVGIG (reference sequence). Deletions cut 2 bases from V and 8 bases from J, with 18 bases between. This CDR3 spans 14 amino acids. CDR3 protein: CAWSPGGNMRGYTF. The DNA of the CDR3 is TGTGCCTGGAGTCCAGGCGGTAATATGCGGGGCTACACCTTC.

The chain has TRBV2 and TRBJ2-5, with D possibly being TRBD1 (5 bases). The CDR3 runs to 14 residues. The V end was cut by 11 bases, the J end by 3 bases, with 19 bases between. CDR1 and CDR2 (germline): SNHLY, FYNNEI. The CDR3 coding sequence is TGTGCCGATAAAGAGAGCAGGGCCGAAGAGACCCAGTACTTC. Amino acid sequence: CADKESRAEETQYF. Drawing the rest from reference TRBV2 and TRBJ2-5, the complete variable domain is EPEVTQTPSHQVTQMGQEVILRCVPISNHLYFYWYRQILGQKVEFLVSFYNNEISEKSEIFDDQFSVERPDGSNFTLKIRSTKLEDSAMYFCADKESRAEETQYFGPGTRLLVL.